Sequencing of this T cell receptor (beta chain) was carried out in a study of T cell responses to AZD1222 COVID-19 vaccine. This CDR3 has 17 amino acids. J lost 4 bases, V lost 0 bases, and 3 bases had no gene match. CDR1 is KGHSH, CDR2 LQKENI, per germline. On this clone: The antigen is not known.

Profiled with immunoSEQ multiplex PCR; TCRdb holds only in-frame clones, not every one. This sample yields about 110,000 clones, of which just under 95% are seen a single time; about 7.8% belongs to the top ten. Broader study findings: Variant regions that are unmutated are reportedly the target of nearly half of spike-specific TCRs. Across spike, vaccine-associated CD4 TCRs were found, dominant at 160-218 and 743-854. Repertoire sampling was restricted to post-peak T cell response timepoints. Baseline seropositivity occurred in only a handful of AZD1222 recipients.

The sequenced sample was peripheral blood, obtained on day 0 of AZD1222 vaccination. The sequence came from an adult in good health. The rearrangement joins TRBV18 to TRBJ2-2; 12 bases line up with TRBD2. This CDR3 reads CASSPPGLAGITGELFF. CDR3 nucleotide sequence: TGTGCCAGCTCACCACCCGGACTAGCGGGGATCACCGGGGAGCTGTTTTTT.